This T cell receptor beta chain comes out of a study of T cells in localized non-small cell lung cancer. The repertoire was sequenced with immunoSEQ multiplex PCR; TCRdb's copy has only in-frame clones and lacks some. The data hold some 1,600 clones, with 20% to 25% observed a single time. Germline V gene data show CDR1 as LNHDA and CDR2 as SQIVND (reference sequence). The CDR3 has 15 amino acids. The ends were cut back, 5 bases at V and 0 bases at J, with 12 bases in the middle. General observations from the study: Uninvolved adjacent lung had the highest recorded T cell clonality, with tumor below it. Paired adjacent lung recovered a median roughly 60 of the top 100 tumor clones.

In regard to this clone: The antigen remains undetermined.

The gene calls are TRBV19 and TRBJ2-3, with D unclear. The origin of this receptor is a female donor at least 60 years old with stage II lung adenocarcinoma. The starting material was lung tumor tissue, obtained before any cancer treatment. The CDR3 DNA sequence: TGTGCCAGTAGTCCCCTTCCCCGTAGCACAGATACGCAGTATTTT. It codes for CASSPLPRSTDTQYF.